The clone carrying this T cell receptor (beta chain) was seen only a few times. Antigen specificity is unknown. TCRbeta library preparation incorporated unique molecular identifiers. MiXCR, applied by TCRdb to the PCR reads, yields one record per CDR3 protein. The sample comprises under 450,000 distinct CDR3 sequences, 15% to 20% of which are singletons, and less than 30% rests with the top ten. The junction had 6 bases not matched to a gene; V was cut back by 4 bases and J by 6 bases. CDR1 is LGHDT and CDR2 is YNNKEL in the germline V gene (reference sequence). The CDR3 covers 15 residues. This sample is part of a study of T-cell reconstitution after alpha-beta-depleted transplantation in children. Study-level results: Alpha-beta T cells about two months after transplant reportedly derived from several hundred expanded graft clones. Surviving recipient T cells and thymic progenitors produced the high day-60 TCRbeta diversity seen in some patients. One year post-transplant, T-cell counts and diversity were largely derived from T cells produced anew.

The sample consisted of PBMCs, mostly from graft donor cells, taken 360 days after TCRalphabeta/CD19-depleted stem cell transplant. The V and J genes are TRBV3-1 and TRBJ2-1; 10 positions match TRBD2. The TCR originated in a boy younger than two who had a stem cell transplant for Wiskott-Aldrich syndrome, so the T cells may come from the graft donor. CDR3 nucleotides: TGTGCCAGCAGCCCAAGCGGGGGGGCAGCCAATGAGCAGTTCTTC. Translation: CASSPSGGAANEQFF.